Sequencing of this T cell receptor beta chain was carried out in a study of T cells in Graves' hyperthyroidism and ophthalmopathy. Study details: At initial diagnosis, before any treatment had begun, peripheral blood was obtained. Study observations and caveats: Most clonotypes that expanded in the thyroid above 0.001 also showed up in blood. A model built on 13 V-J features separated ophthalmopathy from stable hyperthyroidism.

About this clonotype: No antigen is known for it.

Exclusion criteria comprised uncontrolled infection, other autoimmune disease, pregnancy or lactation. Amplified TCR beta CDR3 regions came from RNA transcripts. First-round RT-PCR targeting the TCR CDR3 was performed with the HTBI primer set. A single record per CDR3 protein comes from TCRdb applying MiXCR to the multiplex PCR reads. There are 730,000 or so distinct CDR3 sequences in the sample; around 19% occur only once, and over 15% lies in the top ten. Germline V gene sequence: CDR1 DFQATT, CDR2 SNEGSKA (reference sequence). The CDR3 runs 16 residues. Trimming removed 0 bases from V and 3 bases from J, with 16 bases in between.

The V and J genes are TRBV20-1 and TRBJ2-3, with D possibly TRBD2 on 6 matching bases. The sample taken for sequencing was blood. The receptor's source is a woman between 45 and 65 years old with Graves' hyperthyroidism that later progressed to Graves' ophthalmopathy. Here the CDR3 reads CSARDVGKEGTDTQYF. The CDR3 DNA is TGCAGTGCTAGAGATGTTGGGAAGGAGGGAACAGATACGCAGTATTTT.